Presented here are 5 T cell receptor beta chains from one specimen sequenced in a study of coeliac disease. Study-wide results and caveats: Lower clonality than controls marked TRB and TRG repertoires from active celiac intraepithelial and lamina propria samples.

The antigens for these receptors are not known. Profiled with immunoSEQ multiplex PCR; TCRdb holds only in-frame clones, not every one. The sample consists of about 4,200 clones, about three quarters of them appearing once. Sequenced material: intraepithelial lymphocytes from the gut. Every receptor here comes from a young woman with active celiac disease.

This clone occurred a few times. The chain recombines TRBV19 with TRBJ1-3; 7 bases agree with TRBD1. The CDR3 loop spans 16 amino acids. J was trimmed by 4 bases and V by 5 bases; bases with no gene match: 11. CDR1 and CDR2 from the germline V gene are LNHDA and SQIVND (reference sequence). In DNA form, the CDR3 reads TGTGCCAGTAGTGATGACAGGGCTCTCGGAGGAAACACCATATATTTT. This gives the protein CASSDDRALGGNTIYF.

Comments on this clone: Additional DNA sequences in this sample encode the identical CDR3. V and J are TRBV11-2 and TRBJ1-1; D not resolved. The V gene's germline CDR1 is SGHAT and CDR2 FQNNGV. The length of the CDR3 is 11 residues. The V end was cut by 1 base, the J end by 6 bases, with 3 bases between. The CDR3 spells CASSLGAEAFF. The DNA of the CDR3 is TGTGCCAGCAGCTTAGGCGCTGAAGCTTTCTTT.

This clone qualifies as medium-sized (0.01 to 0.1%). DNA for the CDR3: TGTGCCAGCAGCTTAGGTCCCCCGAGGAATCAGCCCCAGCATTTT. Its translation: CASSLGPPRNQPQHF. The rearrangement links TRBV13 to TRBJ1-5, with D hard to call. The germline gives CDR1 PRHDT, CDR2 FYEKMQ (reference sequence). The CDR3 is 15 residues long. V was shortened by 0 bases and J by 4 bases, with 10 bases between the two germline ends.

The genes are TRBV9 and TRBJ2-2, with 7 nucleotides matching TRBD1. Germline-derived CDR1 and CDR2 are SGDLS and YYNGEE. This CDR3 has 15 residues. V shed 0 bases, J shed 1 base, and the junction held 0 bases outside the gene matches. The CDR3 loop reads CASSVGDRNTGELFF. CDR3 DNA: TGTGCCAGCAGCGTAGGGGACAGGAACACCGGGGAGCTGTTTTTT.

This chain joins TRBV2 and TRBJ2-1, with 8 bases matching TRBD1. Per the germline V gene, CDR1 is SNHLY and CDR2 is FYNNEI. The CDR3 length is 14 residues. The trim removed 6 bases at V and 5 bases at J, leaving 6 bases unmatched. CDR3 nucleotides: TGTGCCAGCAGGCGAGGGACAGGAAACAATGAGCAGTTCTTC. As protein: CASRRGTGNNEQFF.